The sequence of this TCR beta chain was determined in a study of T cells after yellow fever vaccination. The overall study: With SMART-Seq v4 Ultra Low Input, the fractions containing low cell numbers were prepared.

TCRdb processed the 5' RACE reads anew with MiXCR; each CDR3 protein has one entry. The sample consists of a few hundred thousand distinct CDR3 sequences, over 4.5% of them appearing once. This clonotype was seen ten or more times. The CDR3 has 15 amino acids. From germline, CDR1 is SGHAT and CDR2 FQNNGV. The V end lost 1 base, the J end lost 7 bases, and 11 bases lay between the germline ends. The sequencing here drew on CD4+ T cells sorted from PBMCs, taken on the day of the yellow fever booster vaccination. The J gene is TRBJ2-6, the V gene TRBV11-2; D gene ambiguous. This clonotype was obtained from a man aged 18-30 years who received the YFV17D yellow fever vaccine. The DNA for the CDR3 is TGTGCCAGCAGCTTAGCCGGAGTAGGAGCCAACGTCCTGACTTTC. It is translated as CASSLAGVGANVLTF.